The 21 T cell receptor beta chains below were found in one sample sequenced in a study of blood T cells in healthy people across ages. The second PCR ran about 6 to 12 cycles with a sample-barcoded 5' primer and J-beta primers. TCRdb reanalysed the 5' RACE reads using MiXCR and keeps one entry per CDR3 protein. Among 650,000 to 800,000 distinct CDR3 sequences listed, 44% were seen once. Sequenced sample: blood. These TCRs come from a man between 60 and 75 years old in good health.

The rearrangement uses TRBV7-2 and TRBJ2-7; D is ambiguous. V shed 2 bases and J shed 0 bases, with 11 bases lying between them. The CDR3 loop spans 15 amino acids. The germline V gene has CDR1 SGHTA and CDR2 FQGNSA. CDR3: CASSLLGKNSYEQYF. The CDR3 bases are TGTGCCAGCAGCTTATTGGGCAAAAACTCCTACGAGCAGTACTTC.

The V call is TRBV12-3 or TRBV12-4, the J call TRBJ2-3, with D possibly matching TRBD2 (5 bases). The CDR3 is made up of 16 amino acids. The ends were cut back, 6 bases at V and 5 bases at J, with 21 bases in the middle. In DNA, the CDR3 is TGTGCCAGCAGCTCACTCGTGGAGCGCCGGGGAGATACGCAGTATTTT. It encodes CASSSLVERRGDTQYF.

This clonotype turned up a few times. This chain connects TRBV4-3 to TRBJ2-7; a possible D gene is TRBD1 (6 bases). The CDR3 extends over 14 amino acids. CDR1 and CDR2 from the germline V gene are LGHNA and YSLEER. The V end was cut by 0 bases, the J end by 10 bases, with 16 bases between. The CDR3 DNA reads TGCGCCAGCAGCCAAGAACAGGGAACGATCCGTCAGTACTTC. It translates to CASSQEQGTIRQYF.

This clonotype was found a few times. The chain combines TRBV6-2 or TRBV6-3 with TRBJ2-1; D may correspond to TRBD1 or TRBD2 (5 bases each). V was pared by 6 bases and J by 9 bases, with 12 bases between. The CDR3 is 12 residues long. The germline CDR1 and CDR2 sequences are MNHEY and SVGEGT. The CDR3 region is CASRSRGSEQFF. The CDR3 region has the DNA TGTGCCAGCAGATCTCGGGGCAGTGAGCAGTTCTTC.

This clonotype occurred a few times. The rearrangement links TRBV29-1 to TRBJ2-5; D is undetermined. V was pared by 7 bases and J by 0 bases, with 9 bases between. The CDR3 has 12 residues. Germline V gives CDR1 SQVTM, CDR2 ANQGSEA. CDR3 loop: CSGSYDQETQYF. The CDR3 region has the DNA TGCAGCGGATCATATGACCAAGAGACCCAGTACTTC.

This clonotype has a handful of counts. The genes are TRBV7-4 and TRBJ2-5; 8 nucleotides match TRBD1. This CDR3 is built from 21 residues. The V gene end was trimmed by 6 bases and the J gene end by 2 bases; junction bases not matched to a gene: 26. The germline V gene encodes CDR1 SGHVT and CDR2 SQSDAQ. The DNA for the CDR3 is TGTGCCAGCAGGGACAGGGTGCGGTCATGGGACAGGTGCCCGAAGCAAGAGACCCAGTACTTC. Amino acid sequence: CASRDRVRSWDRCPKQETQYF.

For the CDR3, the DNA is TGTGCCATCAGTGAGGGACCTGGGACGAGGACCGGGGAGCTGTTTTTT. This codes for CAISEGPGTRTGELFF. The chain joins TRBV10-3 to TRBJ2-2; perhaps D is TRBD1 or TRBD2 (5 bases each). CDR1 ENHRY and CDR2 SYGVKD come from the germline V gene. V was pared by 2 bases and J by 5 bases, with 15 bases between. The CDR3 sequence is 16 residues long.

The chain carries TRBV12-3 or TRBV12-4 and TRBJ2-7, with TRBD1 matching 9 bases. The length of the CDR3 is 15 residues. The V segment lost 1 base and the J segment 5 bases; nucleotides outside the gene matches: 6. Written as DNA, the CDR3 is TGTGCCAGCAGTTTAGTGGGACAGGGAACGGACGAGCAGTACTTC. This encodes CASSLVGQGTDEQYF.

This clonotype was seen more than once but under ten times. CDR3 sequence: CASSWDSNYEQYF. The CDR3 DNA reads as TGCGCCAGCAGCTGGGACAGCAACTACGAGCAGTACTTC. This sequence joins TRBV5-1 and TRBJ2-7, with 7 positions matching TRBD1. The CDR3 contains 13 residues. CDR1 and CDR2 (germline): SGHRS, YFSETQ. Germline trimming cut 3 bases from V and 3 bases from J; bases unmatched to any gene: 3. The full variable domain, completed using reference TRBV5-1 and TRBJ2-7, is KAGVTQTPRYLIKTRGQQVTLSCSPISGHRSVSWYQQTPGQGLQFLFEYFSETQRNKGNFPGRFSGRQFSNSRSEMNVSTLELGDSALYLCASSWDSNYEQYFGPGTRLTVT.

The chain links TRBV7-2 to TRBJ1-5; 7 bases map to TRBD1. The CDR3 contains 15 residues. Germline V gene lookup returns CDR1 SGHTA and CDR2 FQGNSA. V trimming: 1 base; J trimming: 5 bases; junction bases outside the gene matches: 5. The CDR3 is CASSLGQGGDQPQHF. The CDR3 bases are TGTGCCAGCAGCTTAGGACAGGGAGGAGATCAGCCCCAGCATTTT.

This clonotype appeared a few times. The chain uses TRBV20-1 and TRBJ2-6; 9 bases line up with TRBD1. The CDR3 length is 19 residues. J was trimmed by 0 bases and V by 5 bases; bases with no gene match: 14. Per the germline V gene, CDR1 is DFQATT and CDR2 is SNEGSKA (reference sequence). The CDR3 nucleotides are TGCAGTGCTTCCGGGACAGGGAAGGTTCTACACTCTGGGGCCAACGTCCTGACTTTC. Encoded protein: CSASGTGKVLHSGANVLTF.

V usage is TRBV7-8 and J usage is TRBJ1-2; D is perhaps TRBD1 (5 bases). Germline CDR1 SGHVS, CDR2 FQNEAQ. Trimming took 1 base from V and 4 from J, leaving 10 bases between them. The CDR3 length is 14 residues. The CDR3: CASSLGGRSYGYTF. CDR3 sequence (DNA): TGTGCCAGCAGCTTAGGGGGCAGGAGCTATGGCTACACCTTC.

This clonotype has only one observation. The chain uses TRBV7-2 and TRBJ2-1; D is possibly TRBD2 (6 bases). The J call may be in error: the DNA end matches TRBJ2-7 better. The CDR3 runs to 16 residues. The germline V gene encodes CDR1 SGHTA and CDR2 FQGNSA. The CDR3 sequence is CASSSSRVGGYNEQYF. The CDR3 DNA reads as TGTGCCAGCAGCTCCAGCCGGGTCGGAGGGTACAATGAGCAGTACTTC.

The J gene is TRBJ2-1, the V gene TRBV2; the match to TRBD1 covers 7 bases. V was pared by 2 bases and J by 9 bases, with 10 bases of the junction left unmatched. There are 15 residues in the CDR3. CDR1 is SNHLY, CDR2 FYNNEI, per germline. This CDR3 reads CASSETTLGGTEQFF. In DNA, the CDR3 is TGTGCCAGCAGTGAAACTACTTTAGGGGGCACTGAGCAGTTCTTC.

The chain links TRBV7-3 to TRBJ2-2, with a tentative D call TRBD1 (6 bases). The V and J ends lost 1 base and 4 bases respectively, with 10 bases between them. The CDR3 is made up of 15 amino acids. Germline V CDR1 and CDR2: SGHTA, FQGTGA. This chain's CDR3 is CASSLSGQRTGELFF. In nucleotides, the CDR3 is TGTGCCAGCAGCTTAAGTGGACAGCGCACCGGGGAGCTGTTTTTT.

CDR3: CASGLLNKQGSTGELFF. The CDR3 DNA reads as TGTGCTAGTGGTTTACTCAACAAACAGGGTAGCACCGGGGAGCTGTTTTTT. V usage is TRBV12-5 and J usage is TRBJ2-2; tentative D call: TRBD1 (6 bases). The CDR3 contains 17 residues. The V gene's germline CDR1 is LGHNT and CDR2 FRNRAP. Trimming pared 3 bases from V and 4 bases from J, leaving 18 bases between.

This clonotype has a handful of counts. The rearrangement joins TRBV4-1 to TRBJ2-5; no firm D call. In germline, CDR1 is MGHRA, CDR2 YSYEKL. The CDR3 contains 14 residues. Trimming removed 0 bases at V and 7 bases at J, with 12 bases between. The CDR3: CASSQDRAIGTQYF. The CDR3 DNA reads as TGCGCCAGCAGCCAAGATCGGGCCATTGGGACCCAGTACTTC.

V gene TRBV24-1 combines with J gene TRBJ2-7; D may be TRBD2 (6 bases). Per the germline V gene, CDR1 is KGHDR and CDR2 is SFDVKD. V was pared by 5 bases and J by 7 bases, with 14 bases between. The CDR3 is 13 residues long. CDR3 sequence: CATSGGAYNEQYF. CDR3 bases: TGTGCCACCAGTGGCGGGGCCTACAATGAGCAGTACTTC.

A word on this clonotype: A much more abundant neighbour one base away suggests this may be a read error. CDR3 DNA sequence: TGTGCCAGCAGGGACAGGCGGAGGCTTCAGCCCCAGCATTTT. Its protein is CASRDRRRLQPQHF. V and J are TRBV2 and TRBJ1-5, with 7 bases aligning to TRBD1. With 6 bases clipped from V and 6 bases from J, the junction kept 8 bases outside the gene matches. This CDR3 has 14 residues. Germline V lookup: CDR1 SNHLY, CDR2 FYNNEI.

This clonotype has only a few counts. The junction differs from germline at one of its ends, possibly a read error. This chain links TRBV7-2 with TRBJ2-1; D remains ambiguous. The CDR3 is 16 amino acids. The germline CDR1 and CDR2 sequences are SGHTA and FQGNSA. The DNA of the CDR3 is TGTGCCAGCAGCTTATCGGGCCCATATCCCTACGATGAGCAGTTCTTC. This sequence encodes CASSLSGPYPYDEQFF.

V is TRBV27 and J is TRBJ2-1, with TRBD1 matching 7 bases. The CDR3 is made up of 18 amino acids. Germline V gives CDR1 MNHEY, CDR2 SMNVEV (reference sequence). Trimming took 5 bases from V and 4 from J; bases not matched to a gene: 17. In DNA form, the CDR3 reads TGTGCCAGCAGTGCTGACGGTCCTCGGGACAGCCCTTACAATGAGCAGTTCTTC. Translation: CASSADGPRDSPYNEQFF.